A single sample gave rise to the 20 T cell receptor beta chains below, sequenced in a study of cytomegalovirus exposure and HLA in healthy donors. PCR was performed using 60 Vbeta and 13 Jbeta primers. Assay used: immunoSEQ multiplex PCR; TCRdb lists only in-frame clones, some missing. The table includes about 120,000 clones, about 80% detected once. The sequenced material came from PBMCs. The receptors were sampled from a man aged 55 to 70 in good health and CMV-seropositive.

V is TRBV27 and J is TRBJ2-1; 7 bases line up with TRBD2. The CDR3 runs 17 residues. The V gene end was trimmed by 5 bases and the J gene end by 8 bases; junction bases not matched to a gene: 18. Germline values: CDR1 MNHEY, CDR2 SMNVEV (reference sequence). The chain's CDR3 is CASSVFRRGSRRYEQFF. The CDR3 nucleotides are TGTGCCAGCAGTGTATTCAGGCGGGGGTCGCGTCGGTATGAGCAGTTCTTC.

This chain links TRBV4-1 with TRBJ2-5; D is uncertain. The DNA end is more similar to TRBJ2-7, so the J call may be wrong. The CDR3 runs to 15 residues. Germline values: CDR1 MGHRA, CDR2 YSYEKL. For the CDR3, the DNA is TGCGCCAGCAGCCTCCCCGGCGGAGCCGCCTACGAGCAGTACTTC. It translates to CASSLPGGAAYEQYF.

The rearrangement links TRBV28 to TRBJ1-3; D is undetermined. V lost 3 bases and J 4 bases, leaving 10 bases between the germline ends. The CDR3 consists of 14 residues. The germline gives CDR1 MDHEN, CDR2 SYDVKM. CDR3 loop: CASSFPGLGNTIYF. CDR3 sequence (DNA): TGTGCCAGCAGTTTCCCAGGTTTAGGAAACACCATATATTTT.

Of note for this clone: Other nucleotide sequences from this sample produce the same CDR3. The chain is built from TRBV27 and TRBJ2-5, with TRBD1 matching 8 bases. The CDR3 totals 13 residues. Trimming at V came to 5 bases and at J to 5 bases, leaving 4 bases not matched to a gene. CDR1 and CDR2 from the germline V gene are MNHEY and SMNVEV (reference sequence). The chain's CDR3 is CASSHRQGETQYF. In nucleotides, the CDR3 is TGTGCCAGCAGTCACCGACAGGGGGAGACCCAGTACTTC.

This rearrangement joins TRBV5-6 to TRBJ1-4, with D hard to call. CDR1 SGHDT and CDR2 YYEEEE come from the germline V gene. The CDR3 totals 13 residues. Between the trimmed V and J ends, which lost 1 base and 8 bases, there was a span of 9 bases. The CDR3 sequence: CASSLLAEEKLFF. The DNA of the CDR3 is TGTGCCAGCAGCTTGTTGGCGGAGGAAAAACTGTTTTTT.

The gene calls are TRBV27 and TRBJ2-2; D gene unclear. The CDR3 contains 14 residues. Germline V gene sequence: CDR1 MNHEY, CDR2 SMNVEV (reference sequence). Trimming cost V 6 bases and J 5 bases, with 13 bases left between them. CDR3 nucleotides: TGTGCCAGCAGCTCCGTCGCAGTTACCGGGGAGCTGTTTTTT. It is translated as CASSSVAVTGELFF.

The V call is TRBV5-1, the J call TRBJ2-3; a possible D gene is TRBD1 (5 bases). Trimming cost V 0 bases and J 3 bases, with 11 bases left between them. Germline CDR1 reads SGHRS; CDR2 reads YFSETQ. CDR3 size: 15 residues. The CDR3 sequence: CASSLGQGRTDTQYF. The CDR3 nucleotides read TGCGCCAGCAGCTTGGGCCAGGGCAGAACAGATACGCAGTATTTT.

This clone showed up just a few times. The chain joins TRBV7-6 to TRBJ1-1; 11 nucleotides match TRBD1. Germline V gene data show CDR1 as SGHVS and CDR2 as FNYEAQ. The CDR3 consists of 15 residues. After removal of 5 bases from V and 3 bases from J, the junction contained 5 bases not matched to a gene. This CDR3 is CASSGDRGADTEAFF. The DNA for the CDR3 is TGTGCCAGCAGCGGGGACAGGGGGGCGGACACTGAAGCTTTCTTT.

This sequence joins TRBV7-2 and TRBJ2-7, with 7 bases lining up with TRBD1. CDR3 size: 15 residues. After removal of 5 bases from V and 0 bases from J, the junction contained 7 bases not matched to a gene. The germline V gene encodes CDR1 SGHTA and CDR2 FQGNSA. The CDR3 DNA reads TGTGCCAGCAGCGTCGGACAGGCGTTCTCCTACGAGCAGTACTTC. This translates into CASSVGQAFSYEQYF. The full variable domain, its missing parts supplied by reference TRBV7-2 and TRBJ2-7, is GAGVSQSPSNKVTEKGKDVELRCDPISGHTALYWYRQSLGQGLEFLIYFQGNSAPDKSGLPSDRFSAERTGGSVSTLTIQRTQQEDSAVYLCASSVGQAFSYEQYFGPGTRLTVT.

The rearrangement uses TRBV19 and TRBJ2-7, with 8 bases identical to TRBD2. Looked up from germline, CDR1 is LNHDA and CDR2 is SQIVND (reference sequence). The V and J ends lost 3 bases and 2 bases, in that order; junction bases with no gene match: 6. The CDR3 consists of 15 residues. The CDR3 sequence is CASSIFLAGAYEQYF. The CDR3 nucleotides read TGTGCCAGTAGTATTTTCCTAGCGGGTGCCTACGAGCAGTACTTC.

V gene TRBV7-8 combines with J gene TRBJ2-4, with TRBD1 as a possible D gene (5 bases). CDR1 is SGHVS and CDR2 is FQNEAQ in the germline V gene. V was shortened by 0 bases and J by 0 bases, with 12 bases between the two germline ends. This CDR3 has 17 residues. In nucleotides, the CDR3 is TGTGCCAGCAGCTTAGCTGGGCAGGGCCTAGCCAAAAACATTCAGTACTTC. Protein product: CASSLAGQGLAKNIQYF.

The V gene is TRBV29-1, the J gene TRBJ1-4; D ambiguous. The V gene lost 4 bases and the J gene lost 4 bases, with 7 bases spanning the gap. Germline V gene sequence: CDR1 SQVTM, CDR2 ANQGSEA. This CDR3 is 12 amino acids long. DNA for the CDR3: TGCAGCGTTGGCCGGGTTAATGAAAAACTGTTTTTT. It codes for CSVGRVNEKLFF. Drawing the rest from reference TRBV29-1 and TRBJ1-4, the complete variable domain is SAVISQKPSRDICQRGTSLTIQCQVDSQVTMMFWYRQQPGQSLTLIATANQGSEATYESGFVIDKFPISRPNLTFSTLTVSNMSPEDSSIYLCSVGRVNEKLFFGSGTQLSVL.

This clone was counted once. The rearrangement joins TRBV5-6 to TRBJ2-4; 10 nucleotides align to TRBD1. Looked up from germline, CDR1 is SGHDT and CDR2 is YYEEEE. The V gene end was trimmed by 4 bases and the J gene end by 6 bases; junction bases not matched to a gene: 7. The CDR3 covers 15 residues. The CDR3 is CASSGPGTGVNIQYF. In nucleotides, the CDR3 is TGTGCCAGCAGCGGTCCCGGGACAGGGGTAAACATTCAGTACTTC.

The CDR3 nucleotides are TGCGCCAGCAGCCAGGTAGCGGGGGGATGGGAGACCCAGTACTTC. Translating it yields CASSQVAGGWETQYF. The chain has TRBV4-1 and TRBJ2-5; 10 positions agree with TRBD2. Germline CDR1 is MGHRA and CDR2 is YSYEKL. V was clipped by 3 bases and J by 5 bases; unmatched bases: 6. This CDR3 is 15 amino acids long.

CDR3 in DNA: TGTGCCAGCAGCTTAGTGGGCAACAATCAGCCCCAGCATTTT. Translated, it gives CASSLVGNNQPQHF. V and J are TRBV11-2 and TRBJ1-5; D unresolved. With 1 base removed from V and 3 bases from J, the gap between germline ends came to 7 bases. The germline V gene has CDR1 SGHAT and CDR2 FQNNGV. The CDR3 consists of 14 residues.

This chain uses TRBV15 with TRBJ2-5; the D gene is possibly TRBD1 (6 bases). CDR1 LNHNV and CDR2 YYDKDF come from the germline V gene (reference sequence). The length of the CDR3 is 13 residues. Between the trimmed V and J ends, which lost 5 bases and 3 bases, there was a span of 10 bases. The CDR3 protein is CATSRDIEETQYF. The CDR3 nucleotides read TGTGCCACCAGCCGGGACATAGAAGAGACCCAGTACTTC.

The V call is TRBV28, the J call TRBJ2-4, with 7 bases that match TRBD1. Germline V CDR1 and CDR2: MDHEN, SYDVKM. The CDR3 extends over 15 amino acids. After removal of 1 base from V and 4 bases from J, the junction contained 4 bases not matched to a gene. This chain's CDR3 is CASSLSGQIKNIQYF. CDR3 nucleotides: TGTGCCAGCAGTTTATCGGGACAGATTAAAAACATTCAGTACTTC. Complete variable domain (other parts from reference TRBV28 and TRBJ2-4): DVKVTQSSRYLVKRTGEKVFLECVQDMDHENMFWYRQDPGLGLRLIYFSYDVKMKEKGDIPEGYSVSREKKERFSLILESASTNQTSMYLCASSLSGQIKNIQYFGAGTRLSVL.

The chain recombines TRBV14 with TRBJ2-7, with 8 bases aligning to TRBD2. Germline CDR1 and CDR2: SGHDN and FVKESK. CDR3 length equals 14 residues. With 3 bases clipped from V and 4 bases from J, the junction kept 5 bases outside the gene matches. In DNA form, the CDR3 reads TGTGCCAGCAGCCAGGGACTAGTTACGTACGAGCAGTACTTC. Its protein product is CASSQGLVTYEQYF.

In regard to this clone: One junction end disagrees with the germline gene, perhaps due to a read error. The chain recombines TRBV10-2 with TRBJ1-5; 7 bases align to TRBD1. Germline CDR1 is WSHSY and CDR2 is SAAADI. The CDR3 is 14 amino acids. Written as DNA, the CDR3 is TGTGCCATCAGTGAGGAGGGCAGGGGGGAGCCCCAGCATTTT. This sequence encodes CAISEEGRGEPQHF.

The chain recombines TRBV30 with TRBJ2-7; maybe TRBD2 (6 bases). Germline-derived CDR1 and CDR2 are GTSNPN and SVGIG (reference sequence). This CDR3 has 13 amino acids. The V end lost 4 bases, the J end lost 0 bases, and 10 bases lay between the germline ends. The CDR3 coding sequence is TGTGCCTGGATTGGGGGGATCTCCTACGAGCAGTACTTC. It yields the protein CAWIGGISYEQYF.